This T cell receptor (beta chain) was profiled in a study of T-cell memory formation after mild COVID-19. Whole-study context: Each donor largely had its own TCR clusters. Study-level points and caveats: Of the contracting clones, CD4+ ones lay mainly in CM and EM, and CD8+ ones in EMRA. Day 15 to 85 contracting clones showed balanced CD4/CD8; later expanders leaned CD4+. Pre-infection memory contained some responding clones, which suggested that cross-reactive memory had joined.

From the 5' RACE reads, TCRdb called clonotypes with MiXCR, one entry per CDR3 protein. There are roughly 150,000 distinct CDR3 sequences in the sample; roughly 15% occur only once, and about 14% lies in the top ten. V trimming: 1 base; J trimming: 4 bases; junction bases outside the gene matches: 7. The CDR3 spans 16 residues. This clonotype was detected only a few times. Its specificity is not known. This TCR derives from an adult woman who had mild COVID-19 (a few samples of this study predate the infection). Cell type and time point are not known. The sample comprised PBMCs or a T cell subset sorted from them (not recorded which). The chain carries TRBV12-3 or TRBV12-4 and TRBJ2-1; 7 nucleotides align to TRBD1. The CDR3, as DNA: TGTGCCAGCAGTTTAGGTGTGGGACAGCTGTACAATGAGCAGTTCTTC. Protein sequence: CASSLGVGQLYNEQFF.